Here is one T cell receptor (beta chain) with its context. The data stem from a study of shared clonotypes between healthy human individuals. The protocol was immunoSEQ multiplex PCR, while the TCRdb copy is restricted to in-frame clones and leaves out a portion. Among 2,500,000 or so clones listed, 92% were seen once. The TCR comes from a man aged 18 to 29 in good health. Some clones in this sample may be carry-over from other donors' samples. The sample consisted of naive CD4+ T cells from PBMCs. Subset reported: CD45RA+ positively selected.

CDR3 in DNA: TGTGCCTGGAAAGAACTAGCGGGGTCCTACAATGAGCAGTTCTTC. Translating it yields CAWKELAGSYNEQFF. V usage is TRBV30 and J usage is TRBJ2-1, with 10 nucleotides matching TRBD2. Germline CDR1 GTSNPN, CDR2 SVGIG (reference sequence). CDR3 length: 15 residues. J was trimmed by 1 base and V by 4 bases; bases with no gene match: 4. The variable domain in full, completed from reference TRBV30 and TRBJ2-1, reads SQTIHQWPATLVQPVGSPLSLECTVEGTSNPNLYWYRQAAGRGLQLLFYSVGIGQISSEVPQNLSASRPQDRQFILSSKKLLLSDSGFYLCAWKELAGSYNEQFFGPGTRLTVL.